The 28 T cell receptor beta chains listed next were all sequenced from one sample in a study of blood T cell repertoires in COVID-19. Only in-frame clones appear in the TCRdb table, and some are missing; sequencing was by immunoSEQ multiplex PCR. The sample holds about 46,000 clones, about 88% seen once. Sequenced sample: PBMCs or T cells enriched from blood (not recorded which). The receptors stem from a woman between 45 and 60 years old who had recovered from COVID-19.

The CDR3 DNA sequence: TGTGCCAGCAGCCCCCCATGGGGGGGCGAAGCTTTCTTT. This translates into CASSPPWGGEAFF. The chain combines TRBV7-3 with TRBJ1-1; D possibly corresponds to TRBD1 (6 bases). Germline V gene lookup returns CDR1 SGHTA and CDR2 FQGTGA. V lost 5 bases and J 8 bases, leaving 15 bases between the germline ends. This CDR3 region has 13 residues.

This chain joins TRBV6-5 and TRBJ2-4, with D maybe TRBD1 (6 bases). The CDR3 covers 15 residues. In germline, CDR1 is MNHEY, CDR2 SVGAGI. Trimming shortened V by 6 bases and J by 1 base, and 13 bases separated the two germline ends. CDR3 bases: TGTGCCAGCAGCCTGCAGGGGCACGCCAAAAACATTCAGTACTTC. This translates into CASSLQGHAKNIQYF.

This clone was found once. DNA of the CDR3: TGTGCCAGCAGTCAAAAAGGCGGTGTACGGGGGTACGCTTTCTTT. Its protein is CASSQKGGVRGYAFF. V and J are TRBV3-1 (or the pseudogene TRBV3-2) and TRBJ1-1; TRBD1 might be the D (5 bases). The CDR3 has 15 amino acids. Germline values: CDR1 LGHDT, CDR2 YNNKEL (reference sequence). V was cut by 6 bases and J by 11 bases, with 25 bases left in between.

This chain joins TRBV6-5 and TRBJ2-5; a weak D match, TRBD1 (7 bases). With 5 bases removed from V and 4 bases from J, the gap between germline ends came to 17 bases. This CDR3 has 15 residues. Germline V CDR1 and CDR2: MNHEY, SVGAGI. CDR3 bases: TGTGCCAGCAGTCGACAGGGCGGGATGGGAGAGACCCAGTACTTC. It translates to CASSRQGGMGETQYF.

The chain employs TRBV11-2 and TRBJ2-1; the match to TRBD2 covers 9 bases. From germline, CDR1 is SGHAT and CDR2 FQNNGV. The CDR3 is made up of 15 amino acids. Trimming cost V 3 bases and J 7 bases; bases outside gene matches: 7. The CDR3 coding sequence is TGTGCCAGCAGCTTTCGGCTAGCGGGGATGAATGAGCAGTTCTTC. This encodes CASSFRLAGMNEQFF.

This rearrangement joins TRBV2 to TRBJ2-2, with TRBD1 identical over 7 bases. Looked up from germline, CDR1 is SNHLY and CDR2 is FYNNEI. Trimming removed 6 bases from V and 2 bases from J; junction bases left unmatched: 3. The length of the CDR3 is 14 residues. The CDR3 bases are TGTGCCAGCAGGGGACAGACTAACACCGGGGAGCTGTTTTTT. It is translated as CASRGQTNTGELFF.

This chain uses TRBV7-8 with TRBJ1-6, with D tentatively TRBD1 (6 bases). Germline V gene lookup returns CDR1 SGHVS and CDR2 FQNEAQ. The CDR3 is 13 residues long. V lost 7 bases and J 11 bases, leaving 15 bases between the germline ends. The CDR3 loop is CASTPGGQTPLHF. In DNA, the CDR3 is TGTGCCAGCACCCCGGGGGGGCAGACACCCCTCCACTTT. Supplemented by reference TRBV7-8 and TRBJ1-6, the full variable domain reads GAGVSQSPRYKVAKRGQDVALRCDPISGHVSLFWYQQALGQGPEFLTYFQNEAQLDKSGLPSDRFFAERPEGSVSTLKIQRTQQEDSAVYLCASTPGGQTPLHFGNGTRLTVT.

The chain uses TRBV6-2 or TRBV6-3 and TRBJ1-5; D call uncertain. CDR3 length equals 16 residues. Germline V lookup: CDR1 MNHEY, CDR2 SVGEGT. The ends were cut back, 2 bases at V and 2 bases at J, with 13 bases in the middle. The CDR3 region is CASSYSLGSGNQPQHF. The CDR3 DNA is TGTGCCAGCAGTTACAGTTTGGGCTCGGGCAATCAGCCCCAGCATTTT.

The CDR3 region is CASSETRGFEWEKLFF. The CDR3 DNA sequence: TGTGCCAGCAGCGAAACACGTGGTTTCGAATGGGAAAAACTGTTTTTT. V gene TRBV7-6 combines with J gene TRBJ1-4; D gene unclear. Trimming shortened V by 5 bases and J by 8 bases, and 21 bases separated the two germline ends. The V gene's germline CDR1 is SGHVS and CDR2 FNYEAQ. CDR3 length: 16 amino acids.

The chain is built from TRBV3-1 (or the pseudogene TRBV3-2) and TRBJ2-3; 7 nucleotides line up with TRBD2. The CDR3 has 17 residues. Germline loops: CDR1 LGHDT, CDR2 YNNKEL (reference sequence). V gave up 4 bases and J gave up 3 bases; unmatched junction bases: 13. CDR3 DNA: TGTGCCAGCAGCCCCTTCTCGGGAGGCGTTTTAACAGATACGCAGTATTTT. It specifies CASSPFSGGVLTDTQYF.

DNA for the CDR3: TGTGCCAGCAGCTCCCCCCCCCGACAGTTCCAAGAGACCCAGTACTTC. The encoded protein is CASSSPPRQFQETQYF. The chain employs TRBV7-6 and TRBJ2-5; a weak D match, TRBD1 (5 bases). V was cut by 4 bases and J by 1 base, with 16 bases left in between. The CDR3 totals 16 residues. Looked up from germline, CDR1 is SGHVS and CDR2 is FNYEAQ.

This rearrangement joins TRBV5-1 to TRBJ2-5; 8 bases align to TRBD1. V lost 4 bases and J lost 5; bases outside the gene matches: 10. The V gene's germline CDR1 is SGHRS and CDR2 YFSETQ. The CDR3 extends over 15 amino acids. The DNA for the CDR3 is TGCGCCAGCAGCGAACCGGGCAGGGGGCCGGAGACCCAGTACTTC. This gives the protein CASSEPGRGPETQYF.

The genes are TRBV28 and TRBJ1-5; maybe TRBD1 (5 bases). CDR3 length: 17 residues. The germline V gene encodes CDR1 MDHEN and CDR2 SYDVKM. Trimming removed 4 bases from V and 0 bases from J, with 16 bases in between. CDR3 DNA sequence: TGTGCCAGCAGTTACGAACCTGGGGCTTTTAGCAATCAGCCCCAGCATTTT. Translated, it gives CASSYEPGAFSNQPQHF.

This chain uses TRBV9 with TRBJ1-5, with TRBD1 as a possible D gene (6 bases). The CDR3 is 14 residues long. The V and J ends lost 3 bases and 3 bases respectively, with 10 bases between them. Germline values: CDR1 SGDLS, CDR2 YYNGEE. The CDR3 sequence is CASSEGEPNQPQHF. The CDR3 DNA sequence: TGTGCCAGCAGCGAGGGGGAACCCAATCAGCCCCAGCATTTT.

This clone showed up just once. The V gene is TRBV11-2, the J gene TRBJ1-2; D uncertain. V lost 2 bases and J 1 base, leaving 14 bases between the germline ends. There are 16 residues in the CDR3. Per the germline V gene, CDR1 is SGHAT and CDR2 is FQNNGV. The CDR3 protein is CASSLKNGRNNYGYTF. The CDR3 DNA sequence: TGTGCCAGCAGCTTAAAAAATGGTAGAAATAACTATGGCTACACCTTC.

The chain couples TRBV19 to TRBJ1-4, with a tentative D call TRBD1 (5 bases). The CDR3 runs 15 residues. Trimming took 11 bases from V and 8 from J, leaving 24 bases between them. Germline V CDR1 and CDR2: LNHDA, SQIVND (reference sequence). The CDR3 region is CASRPTVGGDEKLFF. The CDR3 coding sequence is TGTGCCTCAAGGCCGACTGTGGGGGGAGACGAAAAACTGTTTTTT.

As regards this clone: An end of the junction does not agree with germline; a read error may underlie this. The chain uses TRBV10-1 and TRBJ2-7, with 9 bases aligning to TRBD1. From germline, CDR1 is WNHNN and CDR2 SYGVQD (reference sequence). The CDR3 runs to 11 residues. The CDR3 spells CASRLGQGHFF. The CDR3 region has the DNA TGCGCCAGCAGGCTGGGACAGGGACATTTCTTC.

This chain uses TRBV7-9 with TRBJ2-1; 7 bases map to TRBD2. Unmatched junction bases numbered 5, after V lost 5 bases and J lost 7 bases. This CDR3 comprises 13 residues. Germline assignment: CDR1 SEHNR and CDR2 FQNEAQ (reference sequence). The CDR3 DNA follows: TGTGCCAGCAGCCCGACTAGCCGGAATGAGCAGTTCTTC. Amino acid sequence: CASSPTSRNEQFF.

This clone was found once. The chain couples TRBV5-1 to TRBJ2-5; 9 bases line up with TRBD1. TRBJ2-7 explains the end of the DNA better; the J call may be wrong. Per germline, CDR1 SGHRS and CDR2 YFSETQ. This CDR3 is built from 15 residues. The CDR3 spells CASSLDGQGNYEQYF. CDR3 coding DNA: TGCGCCAGCAGCTTGGACGGACAGGGGAACTACGAGCAGTACTTC.

The chain is built from TRBV2 and TRBJ2-3; TRBD2 might be the D (5 bases). V shed 10 bases and J shed 4 bases, with 21 bases lying between them. Germline loops: CDR1 SNHLY, CDR2 FYNNEI. The CDR3 is made up of 15 amino acids. The CDR3 here is CATTPIGKAADTQYF. The CDR3 bases are TGTGCCACCACCCCGATCGGGAAGGCGGCAGATACGCAGTATTTT.

Here the CDR3 DNA reads TGTGCCAGCAGTTTCTCAGCGGGGAAAAGGTATTTT. It is translated as CASSFSAGKRYF. J is TRBJ2-3 and V is TRBV12-3 or TRBV12-4, with 7 bases fitting TRBD2. The CDR3 is 12 residues long. V gave up 3 bases and J gave up 14 bases; unmatched junction bases: 8.

This clone was seen more than once but under ten times. The chain has TRBV2 and TRBJ1-4; D is unclear. The germline V and J ends were trimmed by 0 bases and 5 bases, with 13 bases remaining between them. The CDR3 is made up of 16 amino acids. The V gene's germline CDR1 is SNHLY and CDR2 FYNNEI. The CDR3 spells CASSEAHRASNEKLFF. The CDR3, as DNA: TGTGCCAGCAGTGAAGCGCATCGAGCATCAAATGAAAAACTGTTTTTT.

This rearrangement joins TRBV12-3 or TRBV12-4 to TRBJ2-7; D is perhaps TRBD1 (5 bases). Trimming removed 4 bases at V and 6 bases at J, with 10 bases between. The CDR3 totals 12 residues. CDR3 loop: CASSSQGSEQYF. DNA of the CDR3: TGTGCCAGCAGTTCTCAGGGAAGCGAGCAGTACTTC.

The chain uses TRBV9 and TRBJ2-3; D might be TRBD2 (6 bases). CDR3 length equals 15 residues. The V end was cut by 4 bases, the J end by 2 bases, with 14 bases between. In germline, CDR1 is SGDLS, CDR2 YYNGEE. DNA of the CDR3: TGTGCCAGCAGCTTCCGGGACTCCGTCACAGATACGCAGTATTTT. The encoded protein is CASSFRDSVTDTQYF.

CDR3 bases: TGTGCCAGCAGCTTGGGACAGAGCGAGCAGTACTTC. The encoded protein is CASSLGQSEQYF. The chain carries TRBV7-9 and TRBJ2-7; 7 nucleotides line up with TRBD1. The ends lost 3 bases at V and 6 bases at J; junction bases unmatched: 2. This CDR3 region has 12 residues. CDR1 is SEHNR, CDR2 FQNEAQ, per germline (reference sequence).

This chain connects TRBV5-4 to TRBJ2-5; 13 positions agree with TRBD2. CDR1 is SGHNT and CDR2 is YYREEE in the germline V gene (reference sequence). CDR3 size: 16 residues. J was trimmed by 2 bases and V by 2 bases; bases with no gene match: 3. Written as DNA, the CDR3 is TGTGCCAGCAGCTTCACTAGCGGGGGGGCACAAGAGACCCAGTACTTC. Protein product: CASSFTSGGAQETQYF.

The chain is built from TRBV20-1 and TRBJ2-7, with TRBD2 identical over 15 bases. The CDR3 is made up of 18 amino acids. With 3 bases clipped from V and 2 bases from J, the junction kept 11 bases outside the gene matches. Germline values: CDR1 DFQATT, CDR2 SNEGSKA (reference sequence). CDR3 sequence reads: CSASRWTSGGVDAYEQYF. As DNA, the CDR3 is TGCAGTGCTAGTAGGTGGACTAGCGGGGGGGTAGATGCCTACGAGCAGTACTTC.

The chain uses TRBV6-2 or TRBV6-3 and TRBJ2-5, with 7 bases lining up with TRBD1. The CDR3 has 14 amino acids. After removal of 3 bases from V and 1 base from J, the junction contained 2 bases not matched to a gene. Germline V CDR1 and CDR2: MNHEY, SVGEGT. CDR3 nucleotides: TGTGCCAGCAGTTATAGACAGGGCCAAGAGACCCAGTACTTC. Protein: CASSYRQGQETQYF.